Below are 20 T cell receptor beta chains sequenced from a single sample in a study of OX40 agonist ivuxolimab in advanced cancers. Preparation of the library involved the immunoSEQ multiplex PCR assay. What TCRdb holds here is the immuneACCESS table cut down to in-frame rearrangements. Part of the clones is not present; checked against another copy, under half of the missing clones reflect an unresolved V gene, and the others are unexplained. The sample includes under 65,000 clones, with 91% observed a single time. The ten largest clones represent roughly 0.45% of the sample. Sequenced here: CD4+ or CD8+ T cells sorted from blood, sampled in a trial of the OX40 agonist ivuxolimab. All receptors derive from an adult with an advanced solid tumor such as melanoma, head and neck, liver or kidney cancer.

The chain has TRBV6-5 and TRBJ1-1; D is possibly TRBD1 (6 bases). The CDR3 runs to 14 residues. Germline CDR1 reads MNHEY; CDR2 reads SVGAGI. V was cut by 5 bases and J by 1 base, with 11 bases left in between. As DNA, the CDR3 is TGTGCCAGCAGTCAGGACAGAGAGAACACTGAAGCTTTCTTT. This codes for CASSQDRENTEAFF.

V gene TRBV15 combines with J gene TRBJ2-3, with 9 bases that match TRBD2. This CDR3 contains 17 residues. From germline, CDR1 is LNHNV and CDR2 YYDKDF (reference sequence). With V trimmed by 5 bases and J by 2 bases, 11 bases remained unmatched. The CDR3 coding sequence is TGTGCCACCAGCTCCAGACGGGCTAGCGGGACCACAGATACGCAGTATTTT. Translation gives CATSSRRASGTTDTQYF.

This chain connects TRBV12-5 to TRBJ2-1, with 13 bases identical to TRBD2. Germline V CDR1 and CDR2: LGHNT, FRNRAP. The CDR3 totals 22 residues. V gave up 0 bases and J gave up 2 bases; unmatched junction bases: 16. CDR3 region: CASGLVSLKGTSGIRTYNEQFF. The CDR3 DNA sequence: TGTGCTAGTGGTTTGGTATCTCTTAAAGGGACTAGCGGGATTAGGACCTACAATGAGCAGTTCTTC.

CDR3 residues: CASSTTRATSTDTQYF. CDR3 DNA: TGTGCCAGCAGCACCACGAGAGCTACTAGCACAGATACGCAGTATTTT. The genes are TRBV7-2 and TRBJ2-3; D not resolved. Trimming stripped 5 bases from V and 0 bases from J, with 15 bases between. Germline V gene lookup returns CDR1 SGHTA and CDR2 FQGNSA. CDR3 size: 16 residues.

The chain has TRBV13 and TRBJ2-7, with 10 bases identical to TRBD2. Germline V gene sequence: CDR1 PRHDT, CDR2 FYEKMQ (reference sequence). The CDR3 runs to 17 residues. V trimming: 5 bases; J trimming: 0 bases; junction bases outside the gene matches: 10. The CDR3 region is CASSGPPGLAISYEQYF. The CDR3 DNA sequence: TGTGCCAGCAGCGGCCCTCCGGGACTAGCGATCTCCTACGAGCAGTACTTC. Drawing the rest from reference TRBV13 and TRBJ2-7, the complete variable domain is AAGVIQSPRHLIKEKRETATLKCYPIPRHDTVYWYQQGPGQDPQFLISFYEKMQSDKGSIPDRFSAQQFSDYHSELNMSSLELGDSALYFCASSGPPGLAISYEQYFGPGTRLTVT.

V and J are TRBV10-2 and TRBJ2-1; D is unresolved. CDR1 is WSHSY, CDR2 SAAADI, per germline. The length of the CDR3 is 13 residues. The V gene lost 7 bases and the J gene lost 4 bases, with 11 bases spanning the gap. The CDR3 DNA is TGCGCCAGCAACTTGGACGGATACAATGAGCAGTTCTTC. Translated, it gives CASNLDGYNEQFF.

This chain uses TRBV6-5 with TRBJ2-7, with D unresolved. The CDR3 has 14 residues. Germline loops: CDR1 MNHEY, CDR2 SVGAGI. With 5 bases removed from V and 6 bases from J, the gap between germline ends came to 17 bases. The CDR3 sequence: CASSLSVSSSEQYF. In DNA, the CDR3 is TGTGCCAGCAGTCTCTCGGTATCGAGCTCCGAGCAGTACTTC.

The chain has TRBV9 and TRBJ2-2; D gene unclear. The CDR3 consists of 15 residues. V shed 0 bases and J shed 6 bases, with 12 bases lying between them. Germline CDR1 SGDLS, CDR2 YYNGEE. Written as DNA, the CDR3 is TGTGCCAGCAGCGTAGAACTTGGGCTGGCCGGGGAGCTGTTTTTT. Translated, it gives CASSVELGLAGELFF. Supplemented by reference TRBV9 and TRBJ2-2, the full variable domain reads DSGVTQTPKHLITATGQRVTLRCSPRSGDLSVYWYQQSLDQGLQFLIQYYNGEERAKGNILERFSAQQFPDLHSELNLSSLELGDSALYFCASSVELGLAGELFFGEGSRLTVL.

The genes are TRBV27 and TRBJ2-5; a possible D gene is TRBD2 (6 bases). In germline, CDR1 is MNHEY, CDR2 SMNVEV (reference sequence). This CDR3 has 17 amino acids. V gave up 8 bases and J gave up 4 bases, with 26 bases separating them. CDR3 amino acids: CASAKPGVVGFLETQYF. CDR3 DNA: TGTGCCAGCGCTAAGCCGGGGGTAGTTGGGTTCTTAGAGACCCAGTACTTC.

The J gene is TRBJ1-3, the V gene TRBV5-1; 7 bases map to TRBD1. The CDR3 is made up of 16 amino acids. The trim removed 4 bases at V and 0 bases at J, leaving 7 bases unmatched. Germline V gene lookup returns CDR1 SGHRS and CDR2 YFSETQ. Here the CDR3 reads CASSTGQDDSGNTIYF. In DNA form, the CDR3 reads TGCGCCAGCAGCACCGGACAGGACGACTCTGGAAACACCATATATTTT. The whole variable domain, filled in from reference TRBV5-1 and TRBJ1-3, reads KAGVTQTPRYLIKTRGQQVTLSCSPISGHRSVSWYQQTPGQGLQFLFEYFSETQRNKGNFPGRFSGRQFSNSRSEMNVSTLELGDSALYLCASSTGQDDSGNTIYFGEGSWLTVV.

This clone was recorded once. J is TRBJ1-3 and V is TRBV7-2; D is unresolved. Germline loops: CDR1 SGHTA, CDR2 FQGNSA. This CDR3 has 15 amino acids. The V and J ends lost 5 bases and 4 bases respectively, with 15 bases between them. The chain's CDR3 is CASSPPGLRGNTIYF. CDR3 nucleotides: TGTGCCAGCAGCCCACCCGGCCTCCGCGGAAACACCATATATTTT. Looking up the rest from reference TRBV7-2 and TRBJ1-3 gives the full variable domain: GAGVSQSPSNKVTEKGKDVELRCDPISGHTALYWYRQSLGQGLEFLIYFQGNSAPDKSGLPSDRFSAERTGGSVSTLTIQRTQQEDSAVYLCASSPPGLRGNTIYFGEGSWLTVV.

DNA for the CDR3: TGTGCCAGCAGTACTGGGGATTATGCTGAAGCTTTCTTT. Protein: CASSTGDYAEAFF. The rearrangement joins TRBV28 to TRBJ1-1; unclear D gene. This CDR3 region has 13 residues. Between the trimmed V and J ends, which lost 5 bases and 6 bases, there was a span of 13 bases. Germline V gene data show CDR1 as MDHEN and CDR2 as SYDVKM. Full variable domain (outside the CDR3, taken from reference TRBV28 and TRBJ1-1): DVKVTQSSRYLVKRTGEKVFLECVQDMDHENMFWYRQDPGLGLRLIYFSYDVKMKEKGDIPEGYSVSREKKERFSLILESASTNQTSMYLCASSTGDYAEAFFGQGTRLTVV.

This clone occurred once. This chain uses TRBV11-2 with TRBJ1-1; no clear D. This CDR3 has 13 residues. The germline V gene encodes CDR1 SGHAT and CDR2 FQNNGV. The V and J ends lost 5 bases and 0 bases respectively, with 7 bases between them. CDR3 residues: CASSPVLNTEAFF. For the CDR3, the DNA is TGTGCCAGCAGCCCGGTCCTGAACACTGAAGCTTTCTTT.

J is TRBJ2-7 and V is TRBV28; 8 nucleotides match TRBD1. The CDR3 spans 14 residues. V gave up 6 bases and J gave up 5 bases; unmatched junction bases: 9. The germline V gene has CDR1 MDHEN and CDR2 SYDVKM. As DNA, the CDR3 is TGTGCCAGCAGCTCCCGACAGGGGTGGGACGAGCAGTACTTC. It is translated as CASSSRQGWDEQYF. The full variable domain, completed using reference TRBV28 and TRBJ2-7, is DVKVTQSSRYLVKRTGEKVFLECVQDMDHENMFWYRQDPGLGLRLIYFSYDVKMKEKGDIPEGYSVSREKKERFSLILESASTNQTSMYLCASSSRQGWDEQYFGPGTRLTVT.

The genes are TRBV6-5 and TRBJ1-3; D gene ambiguous. Per germline, CDR1 MNHEY and CDR2 SVGAGI. V gave up 7 bases and J gave up 4 bases, with 8 bases separating them. The CDR3 contains 12 residues. The DNA for the CDR3 is TGTGCCAGCACCAACGGGGGAAACACCATATATTTT. Translated: CASTNGGNTIYF.

The V and J genes are TRBV28 and TRBJ1-1; the D is unclear. V was trimmed by 6 bases and J by 5 bases, leaving 16 bases between them. The CDR3 length is 14 residues. CDR1 MDHEN and CDR2 SYDVKM come from the germline V gene. The CDR3: CASSIGPTGTEAFF. The CDR3, as DNA: TGTGCCAGCAGCATTGGGCCGACGGGGACTGAAGCTTTCTTT.

The V call is TRBV14, the J call TRBJ2-1; D call uncertain. CDR1 SGHDN and CDR2 FVKESK come from the germline V gene. CDR3 length: 14 residues. V lost 1 base, J lost 7 bases, and 11 bases lay in between. The CDR3 DNA follows: TGTGCCAGCAGCCAAGCTCGGGTCGGAAATGAGCAGTTCTTC. Residues: CASSQARVGNEQFF. Using reference TRBV14 and TRBJ2-1 for the parts outside the CDR3, the full variable domain is EAGVTQFPSHSVIEKGQTVTLRCDPISGHDNLYWYRRVMGKEIKFLLHFVKESKQDESGMPNNRFLAERTGGTYSTLKVQPAELEDSGVYFCASSQARVGNEQFFGPGTRLTVL.

This CDR3 reads CASSRPSAGEPVAQYF. For the CDR3, the DNA is TGCGCCAGCAGCCGACCGTCGGCAGGGGAACCTGTGGCCCAGTACTTC. The V call is TRBV4-1, the J call TRBJ2-5, with D perhaps matching TRBD1 (6 bases). Germline lookup yields CDR1 MGHRA and CDR2 YSYEKL. The CDR3 is 16 amino acids. The germline V and J ends were trimmed by 4 bases and 9 bases, with 24 bases remaining between them.

Here the CDR3 DNA reads TGTGCCAGCAGCTCTCTAGCGGCCACAGAGACCCAGTACTTC. This translates into CASSSLAATETQYF. V gene TRBV13 combines with J gene TRBJ2-5; 7 positions match TRBD2. From germline, CDR1 is PRHDT and CDR2 FYEKMQ (reference sequence). The CDR3 has 14 amino acids. V lost 4 bases to trimming and J lost 4 bases; unmatched junction nucleotides: 6. The variable domain in full, completed from reference TRBV13 and TRBJ2-5, reads AAGVIQSPRHLIKEKRETATLKCYPIPRHDTVYWYQQGPGQDPQFLISFYEKMQSDKGSIPDRFSAQQFSDYHSELNMSSLELGDSALYFCASSSLAATETQYFGPGTRLLVL.

The chain links TRBV6-5 to TRBJ1-1; D call uncertain. CDR1 and CDR2 (germline): MNHEY, SVGAGI. This CDR3 contains 14 residues. The germline V and J ends were trimmed by 6 bases and 3 bases, with 14 bases remaining between them. The CDR3 loop is CASRPPAAYTEAFF. The DNA for the CDR3 is TGTGCCAGCAGGCCCCCGGCGGCGTACACTGAAGCTTTCTTT.